This is a list of T cell receptor beta chains from one sample in a study of blood T cell repertoires in COVID-19. The assay was immunoSEQ multiplex PCR, and TCRdb's table has in-frame clones only and misses some. The repertoire has approximately 300,000 clones, roughly 86% of them found once; the top ten carry 1.6%. Sequences were obtained from peripheral blood. The receptors were gathered from a woman in her fifties or sixties with acute or convalescent COVID-19. CDR3s include the opening cysteine and the closing phenylalanine or tryptophan. A D gene is named only where the DNA matches it firmly. Size values are once, few and many counts, or a class for expanded clones, and some rows have none.

clone_size	v_call	d_call	j_call	cdr3_aa	cdr3_nt
once	TRBV5-1	-	TRBJ2-7	CASSTGTPPYEQYF	TGCGCCAGCAGCACCGGGACACCCCCCTACGAGCAGTACTTC
-	TRBV20-1	TRBD1	TRBJ1-1	CSASQGANTEAFF	TGCAGTGCTAGTCAGGGGGCGAACACTGAAGCTTTCTTT
-	TRBV30	TRBD2	TRBJ2-3	CAWTLAGGGDTQYF	TGTGCCTGGACCCTAGCGGGTGGAGGGGATACGCAGTATTTT
-	TRBV2	TRBD1	TRBJ2-5	CASSRTGNLETQYF	TGTGCCAGCAGCAGGACAGGGAATCTTGAGACCCAGTACTTC
-	TRBV11-3	TRBD2	TRBJ2-7	CASSLDSSGSLEQYF	TGTGCCAGCAGCTTAGATTCTAGCGGGAGTCTCGAGCAGTACTTC
-	TRBV5-1	-	TRBJ2-1	CASSLETNGYNEQFF	TGCGCCAGCAGCTTGGAAACCAACGGCTACAATGAGCAGTTCTTC
-	TRBV4-1	TRBD2	TRBJ2-7	CASSHLPLAGAPYEQYF	TGCGCCAGCAGCCACCTCCCGCTAGCGGGAGCCCCCTACGAGCAGTACTTC
-	TRBV28	-	TRBJ2-1	CASSPILARRSYNEQFF	TGTGCCAGCAGTCCTATACTAGCTCGACGCTCCTACAATGAGCAGTTCTTC
-	TRBV6-5	-	TRBJ2-1	CASSSSMDFYNEQFF	TGTGCCAGCAGTTCCTCCATGGACTTTTACAATGAGCAGTTCTTC
-	TRBV28	-	TRBJ2-1	CASSLESGEQFF	TGTGCCAGCAGTTTAGAATCAGGCGAGCAGTTCTTC
-	TRBV28	-	TRBJ1-2	CASSPPGYGYTF	TGTGCCAGCAGTCCCCCGGGCTATGGCTACACCTTC
-	TRBV7-2	-	TRBJ2-6	CASSLEMVLGANVLTF	TGTGCCAGCAGCTTAGAGATGGTACTTGGGGCCAACGTCCTGACTTTC
-	TRBV7-2	TRBD1	TRBJ1-3	CASSYKGTGGSGNTIYF	TGTGCCAGCAGTTACAAAGGGACAGGGGGCTCGGGAAACACCATATATTTT
-	TRBV29-1	-	TRBJ1-5	CSVSTGYSNQPQHF	TGCAGCGTTTCCACAGGGTATAGCAATCAGCCCCAGCATTTT
-	TRBV12-5	TRBD1	TRBJ2-1	CASGPGQGKNNEQFF	TGTGCTAGTGGTCCCGGACAGGGGAAGAACAATGAGCAGTTCTTC
many	TRBV5-1	TRBD1	TRBJ2-1	CASSSGQGALNEQFF	TGCGCCAGCAGCTCGGGACAGGGGGCTCTCAATGAGCAGTTCTTC